Presented here are 27 T cell receptor beta chains from one specimen sequenced in a study of control samples from healthy donors and cancer patients. The method was immunoSEQ multiplex PCR; TCRdb's version includes in-frame clones alone and lacks a portion of them. This table holds about 82,000 clones, around 87% found once. Input material: blood. The receptors stem from a man aged 45-65 years in good health.

The rearrangement uses TRBV10-3 and TRBJ2-2, with no clear D. V was trimmed by 0 bases and J by 0 bases, leaving 2 bases between them. This CDR3 has 14 residues. Per germline, CDR1 ENHRY and CDR2 SYGVKD. The CDR3 region is CAISESANTGELFF. The CDR3 nucleotides are TGTGCCATCAGTGAGTCAGCGAACACCGGGGAGCTGTTTTTT.

The V gene is TRBV5-5, the J gene TRBJ1-2; D is uncertain. Trimming took 0 bases from V and 6 from J, leaving 3 bases between them. CDR1 and CDR2 (germline): SGHKS, YYEKEE (reference sequence). CDR3 size: 11 residues. In nucleotides, the CDR3 is TGTGCCAGCAGCTTGGCCCATGGCTACACCTTC. It codes for CASSLAHGYTF.

This chain uses TRBV9 with TRBJ1-3, with 9 bases fitting TRBD1. Looked up from germline, CDR1 is SGDLS and CDR2 is YYNGEE. The J segment lost 0 bases and the V segment lost 4 bases, leaving 8 bases of the junction unmatched. The CDR3 is made up of 17 amino acids. CDR3 in amino acids: CASSPRDRESSGNTIYF. DNA for the CDR3: TGTGCCAGCAGCCCCAGGGACAGGGAGAGCTCTGGAAACACCATATATTTT. The full variable domain, in which reference TRBV9 and TRBJ1-3 provide the parts outside the CDR3, is DSGVTQTPKHLITATGQRVTLRCSPRSGDLSVYWYQQSLDQGLQFLIQYYNGEERAKGNILERFSAQQFPDLHSELNLSSLELGDSALYFCASSPRDRESSGNTIYFGEGSWLTVV.

The chain is built from TRBV7-2 and TRBJ1-3, with 11 bases that match TRBD1. The trim removed 5 bases at V and 4 bases at J, leaving 7 bases unmatched. This CDR3 region has 16 residues. The germline CDR1 and CDR2 sequences are SGHTA and FQGNSA. The CDR3 spells CASSPDRGLRGNTIYF. CDR3 DNA sequence: TGTGCCAGCAGCCCGGACAGGGGGCTAAGGGGAAACACCATATATTTT.

The V and J genes are TRBV24-1 and TRBJ2-1; 8 bases fit TRBD2. Germline assignment: CDR1 KGHDR and CDR2 SFDVKD. V dropped 6 bases and J dropped 2; count of bases not matched to a gene: 8. This CDR3 has 16 amino acids. CDR3 nucleotide sequence: TGTGCCACCAGTAAAAGGAGCGGGGGAGCCTACAATGAGCAGTTCTTC. This translates into CATSKRSGGAYNEQFF.

V gene TRBV24-1 combines with J gene TRBJ2-5; TRBD1 matches 10 bases. Germline V gene lookup returns CDR1 KGHDR and CDR2 SFDVKD. V gave up 4 bases and J gave up 3 bases; unmatched junction bases: 7. The CDR3 length is 16 residues. CDR3 coding DNA: TGTGCCACCAGTGACCCTGGGACAGGGGCTAAAGAGACCCAGTACTTC. It codes for CATSDPGTGAKETQYF.

The chain joins TRBV7-8 to TRBJ1-1; D not certain. V lost 2 bases to trimming and J lost 3 bases, with 7 bases between them. The CDR3 sequence is 13 residues long. Looked up from germline, CDR1 is SGHVS and CDR2 is FQNEAQ. CDR3 amino acids: CASSLSKYTEAFF. In DNA, the CDR3 is TGTGCCAGCAGCTTATCAAAATACACTGAAGCTTTCTTT. Filled out from reference TRBV7-8 and TRBJ1-1, the complete variable domain reads GAGVSQSPRYKVAKRGQDVALRCDPISGHVSLFWYQQALGQGPEFLTYFQNEAQLDKSGLPSDRFFAERPEGSVSTLKIQRTQQEDSAVYLCASSLSKYTEAFFGQGTRLTVV.

V usage is TRBV2 and J usage is TRBJ2-6; D ambiguous. Trimming stripped 4 bases from V and 0 bases from J, with 7 bases between. Germline V gives CDR1 SNHLY, CDR2 FYNNEI. The CDR3 has 15 residues. The chain's CDR3 is CASSARSSGANVLTF. For the CDR3, the DNA is TGTGCCAGCAGTGCTCGGTCCTCTGGGGCCAACGTCCTGACTTTC.

The V gene is TRBV30, the J gene TRBJ1-1; TRBD1 is a possible D gene (5 bases). Trimming shortened V by 2 bases and J by 11 bases, and 12 bases separated the two germline ends. Germline V gene lookup returns CDR1 GTSNPN and CDR2 SVGIG (reference sequence). CDR3 size: 11 residues. CDR3 in amino acids: CAWSPGTRAFF. In nucleotides, the CDR3 is TGTGCCTGGAGTCCAGGGACCCGCGCTTTCTTT.

This chain joins TRBV12-2 and TRBJ2-5; the table names TRBD2, a call not compared with the DNA. TRBV12-2 is a known pseudogene. CDR3 length equals 19 residues. CDR3 DNA: TGTGCAAGTCGCTTAGCGCTAGCTAGCGGGGGGGCCATCCTTGAGACCCAGTACTTC. Translated, it gives CASRLALASGGAILETQYF.

This rearrangement joins TRBV29-1 to TRBJ2-1; 7 bases match TRBD1. The junction had 6 bases not matched to a gene; V was cut back by 4 bases and J by 0 bases. The CDR3 is 15 amino acids. CDR1 is SQVTM, CDR2 ANQGSEA, per germline. In DNA, the CDR3 is TGCAGCGTTGGACAGGGATTGAGCTCCTACAATGAGCAGTTCTTC. Translated: CSVGQGLSSYNEQFF.

The chain carries TRBV13 and TRBJ1-2; D is undetermined. Germline CDR1 reads PRHDT; CDR2 reads FYEKMQ (reference sequence). This CDR3 is built from 13 residues. V was trimmed by 1 base and J by 8 bases, leaving 11 bases between them. The CDR3 nucleotides are TGTGCCAGCAGCTTAGTCGAGGGAGAGGGCTACACCTTC. This translates into CASSLVEGEGYTF.

V and J are TRBV29-1 and TRBJ1-5; 7 bases align to TRBD1. Germline assignment: CDR1 SQVTM and CDR2 ANQGSEA. The CDR3 consists of 14 residues. V was pared by 6 bases and J by 2 bases, with 7 bases of the junction left unmatched. The CDR3 nucleotides are TGCAGCGTCGTGACCGGGACAGGCAATCAGCCCCAGCATTTT. As protein: CSVVTGTGNQPQHF.

Only a few counts were recorded for this clone. The chain recombines TRBV11-1 with TRBJ1-6; 12 bases agree with TRBD1. Trimming at V came to 4 bases and at J to 8 bases, leaving 6 bases not matched to a gene. The germline gives CDR1 SGHAT, CDR2 FQDESV (reference sequence). CDR3 length equals 16 residues. CDR3 sequence (DNA): TGTGCCAGCAGCTCCGGGACAGGGGGCTGGGATTCACCCCTCCACTTT. This sequence encodes CASSSGTGGWDSPLHF.

The gene calls are TRBV24-1 and TRBJ2-3; D remains ambiguous. Germline V gene data show CDR1 as KGHDR and CDR2 as SFDVKD. The V and J ends lost 6 bases and 2 bases respectively, with 8 bases between them. The CDR3 has 13 amino acids. The CDR3 region is CATSRPDTDTQYF. The CDR3 DNA follows: TGTGCCACCAGTCGCCCAGACACAGATACGCAGTATTTT.

In this sample, this clone turned up once. This sequence joins TRBV6-5 and TRBJ1-2; D ambiguous. V dropped 5 bases and J dropped 6 bases, with 10 bases sitting between them. This CDR3 has 12 residues. From germline, CDR1 is MNHEY and CDR2 SVGAGI. The CDR3 region has the DNA TGTGCCAGCAGTCGTCTTCCGCATGGCTACACCTTC. It yields the protein CASSRLPHGYTF.

The genes are TRBV2 and TRBJ1-4; 9 bases are a match to TRBD1. Germline CDR1 SNHLY, CDR2 FYNNEI. The V segment lost 6 bases and the J segment 5 bases; nucleotides outside the gene matches: 16. The CDR3 has 18 residues. The CDR3 spells CASSGDRVRRLANEKLFF. The CDR3 region has the DNA TGTGCCAGCAGCGGGGACAGGGTTCGTCGACTCGCCAATGAAAAACTGTTTTTT. Combining the CDR3 with reference TRBV2 and TRBJ1-4 gives the whole variable domain EPEVTQTPSHQVTQMGQEVILRCVPISNHLYFYWYRQILGQKVEFLVSFYNNEISEKSEIFDDQFSVERPDGSNFTLKIRSTKLEDSAMYFCASSGDRVRRLANEKLFFGSGTQLSVL.

V usage is TRBV7-2 and J usage is TRBJ1-1; a possible D gene is TRBD1 (6 bases). The CDR3 has 13 amino acids. Germline V lookup: CDR1 SGHTA, CDR2 FQGNSA. Trimming removed 5 bases at V and 2 bases at J, with 9 bases between. In DNA form, the CDR3 reads TGTGCCAGCAGCCGGGACACCAACACTGAAGCTTTCTTT. It is translated as CASSRDTNTEAFF. The variable domain in full, with the rest retrieved from reference TRBV7-2 and TRBJ1-1, is GAGVSQSPSNKVTEKGKDVELRCDPISGHTALYWYRQSLGQGLEFLIYFQGNSAPDKSGLPSDRFSAERTGGSVSTLTIQRTQQEDSAVYLCASSRDTNTEAFFGQGTRLTVV.

This clone has just one count. The same CDR3 is also encoded by other DNA sequences in this sample. This chain joins TRBV4-3 and TRBJ1-2; D might be TRBD1 (6 bases). V was cut by 0 bases and J by 2 bases, with 10 bases left in between. Germline values: CDR1 LGHNA, CDR2 YSLEER. The CDR3 extends over 15 amino acids. In DNA form, the CDR3 reads TGCGCCAGCAGCCAAGATCCTACAGGGAACTATGGCTACACCTTC. Translation gives CASSQDPTGNYGYTF.

This clone has a handful of counts. V is TRBV4-3 and J is TRBJ2-4; 9 positions agree with TRBD2. Per the germline V gene, CDR1 is LGHNA and CDR2 is YSLEER. Germline trimming cut 0 bases from V and 10 bases from J; bases unmatched to any gene: 4. This CDR3 has 14 amino acids. CDR3 DNA sequence: TGCGCCAGCAGCCAAGATAGGACTAGCGCTATTCAGTACTTC. Its translation: CASSQDRTSAIQYF.

This clone was detected a few times. The chain has TRBV19 and TRBJ2-3; possibly TRBD1 or TRBD2 for D (5 bases each). Germline CDR1 is LNHDA and CDR2 is SQIVND (reference sequence). The CDR3 covers 16 residues. Deletions cut 6 bases from V and 6 bases from J, with 22 bases between. For the CDR3, the DNA is TGTGCCAGTAGGCGTCCCGGGACCCTTCCTTCTGATACGCAGTATTTT. Its translation: CASRRPGTLPSDTQYF. The complete variable domain, with remaining parts taken from reference TRBV19 and TRBJ2-3, reads DGGITQSPKYLFRKEGQNVTLSCEQNLNHDAMYWYRQDPGQGLRLIYYSQIVNDFQKGDIAEGYSVSREKKESFPLTVTSAQKNPTAFYLCASRRPGTLPSDTQYFGPGTRLTVL.

CDR3 nucleotide sequence: TGTGCCAGCAGTGGGCAGAGCGAGAAGGAGGAGACCCAGTACTTC. Translated, it gives CASSGQSEKEETQYF. V gene TRBV25-1 combines with J gene TRBJ2-5, with D uncertain. CDR3 length: 15 residues. Deletions cut 4 bases from V and 5 bases from J, with 17 bases between. CDR1 is MGHDK, CDR2 SYGVNS, per germline.

The rearrangement links TRBV27 to TRBJ1-1; TRBD1 matches at 7 bases. Germline assignment: CDR1 MNHEY and CDR2 SMNVEV (reference sequence). The CDR3 extends over 11 amino acids. J gave up 10 bases and V 8 bases, and 7 bases lay outside the gene matches. The CDR3 region is CASGNHRGAFF. The CDR3 coding sequence is TGTGCCAGCGGAAACCACAGGGGAGCTTTCTTT.

This chain's CDR3 is CASSLTESNQPQHF. CDR3 bases: TGTGCCAGCTCACTTACAGAAAGCAATCAGCCCCAGCATTTT. The chain is built from TRBV18 and TRBJ1-5; no clear D gene. The V end lost 4 bases, the J end lost 1 base, and 8 bases lay between the germline ends. Germline V gene lookup returns CDR1 KGHSH and CDR2 LQKENI. CDR3 length equals 14 residues.

This chain connects TRBV3-1 (or the pseudogene TRBV3-2) to TRBJ1-3, with 8 bases that match TRBD1. Germline CDR1 reads LGHDT; CDR2 reads YNNKEL (reference sequence). This CDR3 has 14 amino acids. The junction had 3 bases not matched to a gene; V was cut back by 6 bases and J by 2 bases. CDR3 loop: CASRSTGAGNTIYF. For the CDR3, the DNA is TGTGCCAGCAGGTCGACAGGGGCTGGAAACACCATATATTTT.

The V gene is TRBV6-5, the J gene TRBJ2-5, with D possibly matching TRBD1 (6 bases). V lost 9 bases and J lost 2, with 13 bases in between. Germline V gene sequence: CDR1 MNHEY, CDR2 SVGAGI. The CDR3 length is 13 residues. CDR3 residues: CASSQGKQETQYF. The CDR3, as DNA: TGTGCCAGTTCACAGGGCAAACAAGAGACCCAGTACTTC.

CDR3 residues: CASSAVGNYGYTF. DNA for the CDR3: TGTGCCAGCAGTGCTGTGGGTAACTATGGCTACACCTTC. The V and J genes are TRBV6-2 or TRBV6-3 and TRBJ1-2; D gene ambiguous. Trimming took 5 bases from V and 1 from J, leaving 8 bases between them. CDR1 MNHEY and CDR2 SVGEGT come from the germline V gene. This CDR3 is built from 13 residues.